A single sample gave rise to the 28 T cell receptor beta chains below, sequenced in a study of OX40 agonist ivuxolimab in advanced cancers. TCRdb keeps only in-frame clones here, not all; method: immunoSEQ multiplex PCR. The sample holds tens of thousands of clones, approximately 80% seen once. Here the sequenced sample was CD4+ or CD8+ T cells sorted from blood, taken in a trial of the OX40 agonist ivuxolimab. The receptors here all came from an adult with an advanced solid tumor such as melanoma, head and neck, liver or kidney cancer.

As for this clone: Germline is not matched at one junction end, which may reflect a read error. The J gene is TRBJ2-2, the V gene TRBV7-7; D is uncertain. The length of the CDR3 is 14 residues. Germline V gives CDR1 SSHAT, CDR2 FNYEAQ (reference sequence). CDR3 amino acids: CASSLHSETGELFF. DNA for the CDR3: TGTGCTAGCAGCTTACACAGCGAGACCGGGGAGCTGTTTTTT.

This chain uses TRBV4-1 with TRBJ1-2; 8 bases line up with TRBD1. Germline values: CDR1 MGHRA, CDR2 YSYEKL. The CDR3 is 15 amino acids. Germline trimming cut 3 bases from V and 6 bases from J; bases unmatched to any gene: 9. In nucleotides, the CDR3 is TGCGCCAGCAGCCATCCCCCCCAGGGGGCGGATGGCTACACCTTC. Its protein product is CASSHPPQGADGYTF.

V and J are TRBV7-2 and TRBJ2-3, with TRBD2 matching 11 bases. Per germline, CDR1 SGHTA and CDR2 FQGNSA. This CDR3 region has 16 residues. Trimming took 1 base from V and 1 from J; bases not matched to a gene: 1. The CDR3 is CASSLGGLAGTDTQYF. The CDR3 nucleotides are TGTGCCAGCAGCTTAGGGGGACTAGCGGGCACAGATACGCAGTATTTT.

V usage is TRBV27 and J usage is TRBJ1-5; D perhaps matches TRBD1 (5 bases). The CDR3 length is 16 residues. The germline CDR1 and CDR2 sequences are MNHEY and SMNVEV (reference sequence). V was shortened by 5 bases and J by 2 bases, with 16 bases between the two germline ends. The CDR3 region has the DNA TGTGCCAGCAGTCTAGATCGCGGGGCAGGCAATCAGCCCCAGCATTTT. The encoded protein is CASSLDRGAGNQPQHF.

This clone was observed once. This chain uses TRBV28 with TRBJ2-7; D remains unclear. The length of the CDR3 is 12 residues. V was cut by 5 bases and J by 9 bases, with 14 bases left in between. Germline V CDR1 and CDR2: MDHEN, SYDVKM. CDR3 DNA: TGTGCCAGCAGTAATCCAACACTACGGCAGTACGTC. It specifies CASSNPTLRQYV.

The chain couples TRBV19 to TRBJ2-6, with D possibly TRBD2 on 5 matching bases. The CDR3 has 14 residues. Germline V gene lookup returns CDR1 LNHDA and CDR2 SQIVND (reference sequence). V dropped 6 bases and J dropped 4 bases, with 10 bases sitting between them. The CDR3 coding sequence is TGTGCCAGTAGCTTCGGGGTCGGGGCCAACGTCCTGACTTTC. Translating gives CASSFGVGANVLTF.

This chain connects TRBV27 to TRBJ2-3, with D possibly matching TRBD2 (5 bases). The germline V gene has CDR1 MNHEY and CDR2 SMNVEV (reference sequence). The CDR3 length is 15 residues. Between the trimmed V and J ends, which lost 3 bases and 0 bases, there was a span of 10 bases. CDR3 in DNA: TGTGCCAGCAGTTTTTTGCGGGTGAGCACAGATACGCAGTATTTT. Translating gives CASSFLRVSTDTQYF.

The genes are TRBV4-1 and TRBJ2-3, with 10 bases lining up with TRBD2. The CDR3 extends over 17 amino acids. Trimming at V came to 0 bases and at J to 6 bases, leaving 9 bases not matched to a gene. Looked up from germline, CDR1 is MGHRA and CDR2 is YSYEKL. CDR3 nucleotide sequence: TGCGCCAGCAGCCAAGATTGGAGCGGGGGGGCCGCGGATACGCAGTATTTT. Translation: CASSQDWSGGAADTQYF.

This clone was detected only once. The chain employs TRBV14 and TRBJ2-1, with TRBD1 matching over 8 bases. Germline trimming cut 3 bases from V and 3 bases from J; bases unmatched to any gene: 4. Germline CDR1 is SGHDN and CDR2 is FVKESK. CDR3 size: 15 residues. The CDR3, as DNA: TGTGCCAGCAGCCATATACAGGGGGGCTACAATGAGCAGTTCTTC. It encodes CASSHIQGGYNEQFF.

V usage is TRBV13 and J usage is TRBJ2-7; tentatively, D is TRBD1 (6 bases). The germline gives CDR1 PRHDT, CDR2 FYEKMQ (reference sequence). The CDR3 totals 19 residues. V lost 4 bases and J 0 bases, leaving 25 bases between the germline ends. The CDR3 sequence: CASSSPSGRGYGASYEQYF. The CDR3 DNA is TGTGCCAGCAGCTCCCCCTCCGGCAGGGGATATGGGGCCTCCTACGAGCAGTACTTC.

DNA for the CDR3: TGTGCCAGCAGGGGAGTACAGGGAGTCTACGAGCAGTACGTC. It is translated as CASRGVQGVYEQYV. The gene calls are TRBV28 and TRBJ2-7, with D possibly matching TRBD1 (6 bases). This CDR3 comprises 14 residues. CDR1 MDHEN and CDR2 SYDVKM come from the germline V gene. V gave up 6 bases and J gave up 3 bases, with 15 bases separating them.

This rearrangement joins TRBV10-2 to TRBJ2-3; 11 bases fit TRBD2. There are 15 residues in the CDR3. J gave up 4 bases and V 3 bases, and 3 bases lay outside the gene matches. In germline, CDR1 is WSHSY, CDR2 SAAADI. For the CDR3, the DNA is TGCGCCAGCAGTGAACTAGCGGGGGCAGCAGATACGCAGTATTTT. Its protein product is CASSELAGAADTQYF.

The rearrangement links TRBV7-6 to TRBJ2-3; 8 bases are shared with TRBD1. The germline CDR1 and CDR2 sequences are SGHVS and FNYEAQ. The CDR3 has 15 amino acids. V lost 4 bases to trimming and J lost 2 bases; unmatched junction nucleotides: 5. The CDR3 DNA reads TGTGCCAGCAGCTCGACAGGGGTCCCCACAGATACGCAGTATTTT. This codes for CASSSTGVPTDTQYF.

The V call is TRBV7-9, the J call TRBJ2-5; D might be TRBD1 or TRBD2, each matching 5 bases. Germline V lookup: CDR1 SEHNR, CDR2 FQNEAQ (reference sequence). Trimming pared 3 bases from V and 4 bases from J, leaving 6 bases between. CDR3 length: 12 amino acids. As DNA, the CDR3 is TGTGCCAGCAGCTTTGGGGGAGAGACCCAGTACTTC. This encodes CASSFGGETQYF.

The V call is TRBV5-1, the J call TRBJ1-1; 7 bases fit TRBD1. Germline CDR1 SGHRS, CDR2 YFSETQ. The CDR3 contains 13 residues. V lost 4 bases to trimming and J lost 10 bases; unmatched junction nucleotides: 10. The CDR3 coding sequence is TGCGCCAGCAGCGAGCCGACAGGGTCCACAGCTTTCTTT. Protein product: CASSEPTGSTAFF.

The V and J genes are TRBV10-1 and TRBJ2-3, with D perhaps TRBD1 or TRBD2 (5 bases each). Trimming took 4 bases from V and 0 from J, leaving 5 bases between them. Germline CDR1 is WNHNN and CDR2 is SYGVQD (reference sequence). This CDR3 region has 13 residues. The CDR3 protein is CASSGDSTDTQYF. In DNA form, the CDR3 reads TGCGCCAGCAGTGGGGACAGCACAGATACGCAGTATTTT.

In its sample, this clone was seen once. An end of the junction does not agree with germline; a read error may underlie this. This chain links TRBV19 with TRBJ2-3; 8 bases are shared with TRBD1. CDR1 is LNHDA and CDR2 is SQIVND in the germline V gene (reference sequence). The length of the CDR3 is 14 residues. This chain's CDR3 is CASTTGVSTATQYF. For the CDR3, the DNA is TGTGCCAGCACGACAGGGGTGAGCACAGCTACGCAGTATTTT.

The rearrangement joins TRBV30 to TRBJ2-1; 8 bases fit TRBD2. Germline V lookup: CDR1 GTSNPN, CDR2 SVGIG (reference sequence). With 4 bases clipped from V and 8 bases from J, the junction kept 7 bases outside the gene matches. CDR3 length: 13 amino acids. The CDR3 is CAWISGTRYEQFF. The CDR3 DNA reads TGTGCCTGGATATCGGGGACTAGATATGAGCAGTTCTTC.

This sequence joins TRBV27 and TRBJ1-4; D uncertain. V lost 3 bases and J lost 0, with 11 bases in between. CDR1 MNHEY and CDR2 SMNVEV come from the germline V gene (reference sequence). The CDR3 has 16 amino acids. CDR3 DNA sequence: TGTGCCAGCAGTTTTAGGCCGTCATCAACTAATGAAAAACTGTTTTTT. It is translated as CASSFRPSSTNEKLFF.

The V gene is TRBV2, the J gene TRBJ2-5; 8 bases match TRBD2. J was trimmed by 2 bases and V by 6 bases; bases with no gene match: 11. Germline loops: CDR1 SNHLY, CDR2 FYNNEI. The CDR3 consists of 16 residues. Here the CDR3 reads CASRPHAGGVQETQYF. CDR3 nucleotide sequence: TGTGCCAGCAGGCCCCACGCCGGGGGGGTTCAAGAGACCCAGTACTTC.

In this sample, this clone turned up once. J is TRBJ1-2 and V is TRBV5-1; 7 bases line up with TRBD1. Germline assignment: CDR1 SGHRS and CDR2 YFSETQ. The trim removed 1 base at V and 8 bases at J, leaving 8 bases unmatched. This CDR3 region has 14 residues. The CDR3 nucleotides read TGCGCCAGCAGCTTGAGCCAGGGGGGGGGAGGCTACACCTTC. Residues: CASSLSQGGGGYTF.

The J gene is TRBJ1-2, the V gene TRBV28; 8 positions match TRBD1. CDR1 is MDHEN, CDR2 SYDVKM, per germline. V was clipped by 2 bases and J by 4 bases; unmatched bases: 3. The CDR3 contains 14 residues. The CDR3 reads CASSLGGTGYGYTF. The CDR3 region has the DNA TGTGCCAGCAGTTTAGGTGGGACAGGCTATGGCTACACCTTC.

The V gene is TRBV5-1, the J gene TRBJ2-1; TRBD1 matches at 8 bases. The ends lost 2 bases at V and 6 bases at J; junction bases unmatched: 7. The CDR3 sequence is 15 residues long. Germline V CDR1 and CDR2: SGHRS, YFSETQ. CDR3 nucleotides: TGCGCCAGCAGCTTTGGACAGGGATTAGGCAATGAGCAGTTCTTC. This codes for CASSFGQGLGNEQFF.

The chain carries TRBV18 and TRBJ2-2, with 7 bases identical to TRBD1. The CDR3 has 15 residues. The germline V gene encodes CDR1 KGHSH and CDR2 LQKENI. Trimming cost V 3 bases and J 7 bases; bases outside gene matches: 8. The CDR3 nucleotides are TGTGCCAGCTCACCTCGACAGGGAACGAACGGGGAGCTGTTTTTT. Translated: CASSPRQGTNGELFF.

The V call is TRBV28, the J call TRBJ2-7, with D uncertain. Germline lookup yields CDR1 MDHEN and CDR2 SYDVKM. The length of the CDR3 is 10 residues. V lost 8 bases and J lost 3, with 5 bases in between. CDR3 in amino acids: CASGFYEQYF. The CDR3 coding sequence is TGTGCCAGCGGGTTCTACGAGCAGTACTTC.

The V gene is TRBV5-1, the J gene TRBJ1-1, with 7 bases fitting TRBD1. Germline loops: CDR1 SGHRS, CDR2 YFSETQ. The CDR3 runs to 15 residues. V gave up 0 bases and J gave up 3 bases; unmatched junction bases: 5. For the CDR3, the DNA is TGCGCCAGCAGCTTGGCCGGGACAGATTACACTGAAGCTTTCTTT. Translating gives CASSLAGTDYTEAFF.

This clone showed up just once. The V call is TRBV5-6, the J call TRBJ2-7; TRBD1 matches at 12 bases. J gave up 4 bases and V 2 bases, and 4 bases lay outside the gene matches. The CDR3 runs to 15 residues. CDR1 SGHDT and CDR2 YYEEEE come from the germline V gene. The CDR3 region has the DNA TGTGCCAGCAGCTTACCGGGACAGGGGGCGTACGAGCAGTACGTC. Amino acid sequence: CASSLPGQGAYEQYV.

This chain joins TRBV5-6 and TRBJ2-2, with no clear D. Germline CDR1 reads SGHDT; CDR2 reads YYEEEE. The CDR3 is 14 amino acids. Trimming stripped 1 base from V and 4 bases from J, with 8 bases between. CDR3 nucleotide sequence: TGTGCCAGCAGCTTGCAGACGGGCACCGGGGAGCTGTTTTTT. Translating it yields CASSLQTGTGELFF.